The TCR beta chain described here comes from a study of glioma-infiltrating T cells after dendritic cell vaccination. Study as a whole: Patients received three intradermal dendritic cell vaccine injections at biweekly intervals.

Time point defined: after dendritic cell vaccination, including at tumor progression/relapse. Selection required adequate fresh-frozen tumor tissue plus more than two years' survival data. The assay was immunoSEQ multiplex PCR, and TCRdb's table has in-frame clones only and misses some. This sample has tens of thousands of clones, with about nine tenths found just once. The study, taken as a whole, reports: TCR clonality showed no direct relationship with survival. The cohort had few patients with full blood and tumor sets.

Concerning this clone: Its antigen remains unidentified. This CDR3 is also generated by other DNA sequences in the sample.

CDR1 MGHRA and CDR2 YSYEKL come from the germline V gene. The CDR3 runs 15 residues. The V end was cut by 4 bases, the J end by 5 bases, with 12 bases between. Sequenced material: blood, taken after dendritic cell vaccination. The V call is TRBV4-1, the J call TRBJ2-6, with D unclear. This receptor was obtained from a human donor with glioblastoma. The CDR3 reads CASSPSHLWANVLTF. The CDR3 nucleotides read TGCGCCAGCAGCCCTAGTCACCTCTGGGCCAACGTCCTGACTTTC.